The 29 T cell receptor beta chains below were found in one sample sequenced in a study of T cells in Graves' hyperthyroidism and ophthalmopathy. RNA transcripts were the template for amplifying TCR beta CDR3 regions. HTBI primers were the set used in a first-round RT-PCR of the TCR CDR3. TCRdb fed the multiplex PCR reads into MiXCR, producing one record per CDR3 protein. The data show about 640,000 distinct CDR3 sequences, with around 21% seen just once and more than 30% held by the top ten. The specimen sequenced was blood. The receptors shown here come from a man aged 25 to 40 with Graves' ophthalmopathy.

The V and J genes are TRBV28 and TRBJ2-3; D remains unclear. V shed 1 base and J shed 3 bases, with 14 bases lying between them. This CDR3 is 16 amino acids long. Germline V gene data show CDR1 as MDHEN and CDR2 as SYDVKM. The CDR3 coding sequence is TGTGCCAGCAGTTTATCGGGTGTTGGCAAGACAGATACGCAGTATTTT. Protein sequence: CASSLSGVGKTDTQYF.

This clonotype was detected only a few times. This chain joins TRBV29-1 and TRBJ2-5, with TRBD1 matching over 8 bases. V lost 7 bases to trimming and J lost 5 bases; unmatched junction nucleotides: 12. CDR3 length: 14 amino acids. Germline lookup yields CDR1 SQVTM and CDR2 ANQGSEA. CDR3 loop: CSGRDRGGRETQYF. The CDR3 DNA follows: TGCAGCGGACGAGACAGGGGCGGTCGGGAGACCCAGTACTTC.

The chain joins TRBV18 to TRBJ2-7; D might be TRBD1 or TRBD2, each matching 6 bases. This CDR3 has 15 residues. CDR1 and CDR2 (germline): KGHSH, LQKENI. V was trimmed by 0 bases and J by 5 bases, leaving 14 bases between them. CDR3 DNA sequence: TGTGCCAGCTCACCACCGGGGGGCCTGGGGAACGAGCAGTACTTC. Amino acids: CASSPPGGLGNEQYF.

This clonotype has ten or more counts. V and J are TRBV11-2 and TRBJ2-7; a possible D gene is TRBD2 (6 bases). The ends were cut back, 8 bases at V and 0 bases at J, with 8 bases in the middle. The CDR3 is 12 residues long. The germline gives CDR1 SGHAT, CDR2 FQNNGV. The CDR3 is CASRGFSYEQYF. DNA for the CDR3: TGTGCCAGCCGGGGGTTCTCCTACGAGCAGTACTTC.

V usage is TRBV10-3 and J usage is TRBJ2-7, with D perhaps given as TRBD1 or TRBD2 (5 bases each). Germline-derived CDR1 and CDR2 are ENHRY and SYGVKD. The CDR3 covers 16 residues. Trimming removed 8 bases from V and 2 bases from J, with 22 bases in between. CDR3 nucleotides: TGTGCCATCGGGGCGATAAGTGGGGGAAGGACCTACGAGCAGTACTTC. Its protein product is CAIGAISGGRTYEQYF.

The V call is TRBV6-5, the J call TRBJ1-2, with D possibly being TRBD1 (5 bases). V gave up 3 bases and J gave up 6 bases, with 11 bases separating them. Germline CDR1 MNHEY, CDR2 SVGAGI. The CDR3 length is 13 residues. CDR3 DNA: TGTGCCAGCAGTTATCCGGGGACGGATGGCTACACCTTC. It is translated as CASSYPGTDGYTF.

V gene TRBV19 combines with J gene TRBJ1-1; the D gene is possibly TRBD1 (5 bases). CDR3 length: 12 amino acids. Per the germline V gene, CDR1 is LNHDA and CDR2 is SQIVND (reference sequence). Trimming left V 5 bases short and J 5 bases short, with 9 bases between. The CDR3 loop reads CASSWGETEAFF. The CDR3 DNA sequence: TGTGCCAGTAGTTGGGGGGAAACTGAAGCTTTCTTT. The variable domain in full, with the rest retrieved from reference TRBV19 and TRBJ1-1, is DGGITQSPKYLFRKEGQNVTLSCEQNLNHDAMYWYRQDPGQGLRLIYYSQIVNDFQKGDIAEGYSVSREKKESFPLTVTSAQKNPTAFYLCASSWGETEAFFGQGTRLTVV.

The chain carries TRBV11-1 and TRBJ2-2, with D uncertain. CDR3 size: 14 residues. Trimming cost V 5 bases and J 1 base, with 8 bases left between them. Per germline, CDR1 SGHAT and CDR2 FQDESV (reference sequence). CDR3 DNA: TGTGCCAGCAGCGCATCCCTGAACACCGGGGAGCTGTTTTTT. Protein product: CASSASLNTGELFF.

This clonotype came up many times. J is TRBJ2-7 and V is TRBV12-3 or TRBV12-4; TRBD1 matches 7 bases. Trimming removed 6 bases from V and 3 bases from J; junction bases left unmatched: 5. CDR3 length: 13 amino acids. The DNA for the CDR3 is TGTGCCAGCAGCCGGGACAGTCACTACGAGCAGTACTTC. It is translated as CASSRDSHYEQYF.

There are many counts of this clonotype. The V call is TRBV7-3, the J call TRBJ1-1; no clear D. The CDR3 runs to 15 residues. V lost 1 base and J 1 base, leaving 10 bases between the germline ends. CDR1 and CDR2 (germline): SGHTA, FQGTGA. CDR3 nucleotides: TGTGCCAGCAGCTTAAATTTGGTAACGAACACTGAAGCTTTCTTT. It specifies CASSLNLVTNTEAFF.

Notes on this clonotype: A much larger clonotype is one base distant, so this may be a read error. CDR3 nucleotides: TGTGCCAGCAGGGGCGGGACAGGGAACTACGAGCAGTACTTC. This sequence encodes CASRGGTGNYEQYF. V and J are TRBV6-2 or TRBV6-3 and TRBJ2-7; 9 nucleotides align to TRBD1. CDR1 is MNHEY, CDR2 SVGEGT, per germline. This CDR3 contains 14 residues. With V trimmed by 6 bases and J by 3 bases, 6 bases remained unmatched.

This clonotype was picked up a small number of times. V gene TRBV6-5 combines with J gene TRBJ1-1, with TRBD1 as a possible D gene (5 bases). Trimming removed 0 bases at V and 1 base at J, with 15 bases between. The germline V gene has CDR1 MNHEY and CDR2 SVGAGI. The length of the CDR3 is 17 residues. The CDR3 sequence: CASSYSGEWRGNTEAFF. Written as DNA, the CDR3 is TGTGCCAGCAGTTACTCGGGGGAATGGAGGGGGAACACTGAAGCTTTCTTT.

The chain couples TRBV6-1 to TRBJ1-2; D not resolved. Looked up from germline, CDR1 is MNHNS and CDR2 is SASEGT. V was trimmed by 5 bases and J by 0 bases, leaving 10 bases between them. CDR3 length: 14 amino acids. The CDR3 DNA is TGTGCCAGCAGTTATAGTCTAGCTAACTATGGCTACACCTTC. Amino acid sequence: CASSYSLANYGYTF.

This CDR3 is CASSQGPRGYTEAFF. DNA of the CDR3: TGTGCCAGCAGCCAAGGCCCGAGGGGGTACACTGAAGCTTTCTTT. The chain employs TRBV3-1 and TRBJ1-1; tentative D call: TRBD1 (6 bases). CDR3 length: 15 amino acids. Trimming shortened V by 1 base and J by 3 bases, and 12 bases separated the two germline ends. Germline CDR1 and CDR2: LGHDT and YNNKEL (reference sequence).

The chain carries TRBV3-1 and TRBJ1-1, with a weak D call TRBD1 (5 bases). Trimming took off 1 base at V and 10 bases at J, with 19 bases between the two ends. Looked up from germline, CDR1 is LGHDT and CDR2 is YNNKEL (reference sequence). CDR3 length equals 15 residues. CDR3 protein: CASSQAGIGTFTAFF. The CDR3 coding sequence is TGTGCCAGCAGCCAAGCCGGAATAGGGACGTTCACAGCTTTCTTT.

The chain couples TRBV20-1 to TRBJ2-1; 10 nucleotides align to TRBD2. CDR3 length equals 15 residues. V lost 3 bases, J lost 5 bases, and 7 bases stayed unmatched. Germline V lookup: CDR1 DFQATT, CDR2 SNEGSKA (reference sequence). In DNA form, the CDR3 reads TGCAGTGCTAGTTCAGCAGGACTAGCGGACAATGAGCAGTTCTTC. It specifies CSASSAGLADNEQFF.

This rearrangement joins TRBV6-2 or TRBV6-3 to TRBJ1-6; weak D call: TRBD1 (6 bases). V shed 0 bases and J shed 9 bases, with 12 bases lying between them. The germline V gene encodes CDR1 MNHEY and CDR2 SVGEGT. The CDR3 has 15 residues. The DNA for the CDR3 is TGTGCCAGCAGTTACTCGTCAGGGGAAGGTTCACCCCTCCACTTT. This translates into CASSYSSGEGSPLHF.

V and J are TRBV6-1 and TRBJ2-1; TRBD1 matches 8 bases. Germline V gene sequence: CDR1 MNHNS, CDR2 SASEGT. This CDR3 comprises 14 residues. Trimming cost V 8 bases and J 8 bases; bases outside gene matches: 11. In nucleotides, the CDR3 is TGTGCCAGCGGACAGGGTCTTGGCGATTATGAGCAGTTCTTC. It yields the protein CASGQGLGDYEQFF.

V usage is TRBV7-8 and J usage is TRBJ2-1, with 11 positions matching TRBD2. V lost 4 bases to trimming and J lost 4 bases; unmatched junction nucleotides: 6. The CDR3 totals 16 residues. Per the germline V gene, CDR1 is SGHVS and CDR2 is FQNEAQ. The CDR3 loop reads CASSSETSGTYNEQFF. The CDR3 coding sequence is TGTGCCAGCAGCTCAGAGACTAGCGGGACTTACAATGAGCAGTTCTTC.

The rearrangement uses TRBV5-4 and TRBJ2-5; 10 nucleotides align to TRBD2. With 2 bases clipped from V and 4 bases from J, the junction kept 2 bases outside the gene matches. The CDR3 totals 14 residues. Germline CDR1 reads SGHNT; CDR2 reads YYREEE (reference sequence). CDR3 bases: TGTGCCAGCAGCTTACGGACTAGCGGAGAGACCCAGTACTTC. It yields the protein CASSLRTSGETQYF.

This clonotype was seen repeatedly, ten times or more. This rearrangement joins TRBV11-2 to TRBJ2-1; 7 nucleotides align to TRBD2. Per the germline V gene, CDR1 is SGHAT and CDR2 is FQNNGV. The CDR3 contains 15 residues. Trimming took 3 bases from V and 7 from J; bases not matched to a gene: 9. The CDR3 sequence: CASSFVRAGRNEQFF. CDR3 DNA sequence: TGTGCCAGCAGCTTTGTACGGGCCGGGAGGAATGAGCAGTTCTTC.

This chain connects TRBV12-3 or TRBV12-4 to TRBJ2-1; 8 bases map to TRBD1. J was trimmed by 2 bases and V by 6 bases; bases with no gene match: 6. The CDR3 loop spans 15 amino acids. CDR3 protein: CASSSRTGTYNEQFF. DNA of the CDR3: TGTGCCAGCAGCTCCCGGACAGGGACCTACAATGAGCAGTTCTTC.

This chain uses TRBV27 with TRBJ1-5; TRBD1 aligns across 10 bases. CDR1 is MNHEY and CDR2 is SMNVEV in the germline V gene (reference sequence). V lost 2 bases to trimming and J lost 6 bases; unmatched junction nucleotides: 4. There are 15 residues in the CDR3. CDR3 protein: CASSLGGQGTQPQHF. Written as DNA, the CDR3 is TGTGCCAGCAGTTTAGGGGGACAGGGGACTCAGCCCCAGCATTTT.

The chain combines TRBV9 with TRBJ2-3; D uncertain. The CDR3 covers 16 residues. Trimming shortened V by 0 bases and J by 0 bases, and 11 bases separated the two germline ends. Germline-derived CDR1 and CDR2 are SGDLS and YYNGEE. The CDR3 nucleotides read TGTGCCAGCAGCGTAGAAGGTGTAACCAGCACAGATACGCAGTATTTT. It is translated as CASSVEGVTSTDTQYF.

This sequence joins TRBV28 and TRBJ2-1, with TRBD1 as a possible D gene (5 bases). This CDR3 region has 12 residues. The germline V and J ends were trimmed by 5 bases and 10 bases, with 12 bases remaining between them. The V gene's germline CDR1 is MDHEN and CDR2 SYDVKM. The CDR3 bases are TGTGCCAGCAGTAAGGGGTCGCGCGAGCAGTTCTTC. This gives the protein CASSKGSREQFF.

The gene calls are TRBV9 and TRBJ1-5; D is unclear. Trimming cost V 0 bases and J 0 bases, with 7 bases left between them. In germline, CDR1 is SGDLS, CDR2 YYNGEE. CDR3 size: 15 residues. The CDR3 DNA sequence: TGTGCCAGCAGCGTAGGACCCTTTAGCAATCAGCCCCAGCATTTT. Translating it yields CASSVGPFSNQPQHF. Looking up the rest from reference TRBV9 and TRBJ1-5 gives the full variable domain: DSGVTQTPKHLITATGQRVTLRCSPRSGDLSVYWYQQSLDQGLQFLIQYYNGEERAKGNILERFSAQQFPDLHSELNLSSLELGDSALYFCASSVGPFSNQPQHFGDGTRLSIL.

Of note for this clonotype: A much larger clone differs from this one at a single base, so this may be a read error. The chain combines TRBV3-1 with TRBJ1-1, with a tentative D call TRBD1 (5 bases). The CDR3 is made up of 14 amino acids. Germline assignment: CDR1 LGHDT and CDR2 YNNKEL (reference sequence). The CDR3 protein is CAGSPGGGNTEAFF. CDR3 DNA sequence: TGTGCCGGCAGCCCCGGGGGGGGGAACACTGAAGCTTTCTTT.

This clonotype turned up a few times. The chain combines TRBV28 with TRBJ1-3; no clear D gene. Trimming removed 7 bases from V and 5 bases from J, with 9 bases in between. This CDR3 is 12 amino acids long. Germline V gene lookup returns CDR1 MDHEN and CDR2 SYDVKM. CDR3 loop: CASIGTRNTIYF. The CDR3, as DNA: TGTGCCAGCATCGGCACCCGAAACACCATATATTTT. Full variable domain (outside the CDR3, taken from reference TRBV28 and TRBJ1-3): DVKVTQSSRYLVKRTGEKVFLECVQDMDHENMFWYRQDPGLGLRLIYFSYDVKMKEKGDIPEGYSVSREKKERFSLILESASTNQTSMYLCASIGTRNTIYFGEGSWLTVV.

The rearrangement uses TRBV5-1 and TRBJ2-4, with D perhaps matching TRBD2 (6 bases). CDR1 and CDR2 from the germline V gene are SGHRS and YFSETQ. V lost 4 bases, J lost 0 bases, and 17 bases lay in between. The CDR3 runs to 17 residues. In DNA, the CDR3 is TGCGCCAGCAGCCCCTCCCCACTAGCTACAGCCAAAAACATTCAGTACTTC. Its protein is CASSPSPLATAKNIQYF.